This T cell receptor (beta chain) was profiled in a study of T cells in Graves' hyperthyroidism and ophthalmopathy. RNA transcripts yielded amplified TCR beta CDR3 regions. Initially, a first-round RT-PCR of the TCR CDR3 employed the HTBI primer set. TCRdb called the multiplex PCR reads again in MiXCR, with one record for every CDR3 protein. The sample contains over 400,000 distinct CDR3 sequences, roughly 15% of which appear only once. The CDR3 spans 15 residues. Trimming at V came to 2 bases and at J to 4 bases, leaving 6 bases not matched to a gene. Germline CDR1 is SNHLY and CDR2 is FYNNEI. The clonotype originates from a man between 18 and 29 years old with Graves' ophthalmopathy. The material sequenced was blood. The chain recombines TRBV2 with TRBJ1-2; 8 bases align to TRBD1. CDR3 nucleotide sequence: TGTGCCAGCAGTGAACAGGACAGGGTAGGCTATGGCTACACCTTC. Its translation is CASSEQDRVGYGYTF. Supplemented by reference TRBV2 and TRBJ1-2, the full variable domain reads EPEVTQTPSHQVTQMGQEVILRCVPISNHLYFYWYRQILGQKVEFLVSFYNNEISEKSEIFDDQFSVERPDGSNFTLKIRSTKLEDSAMYFCASSEQDRVGYGYTFGSGTRLTVV.